This is a list of T cell receptor beta chains from one sample in a study of OX40 agonist ivuxolimab in advanced cancers. Libraries were prepared by immunoSEQ multiplex PCR; TCRdb keeps only in-frame clonotypes and omits some of them. This table holds tens of thousands of clones, roughly 80% found once. The input for sequencing was CD4+ or CD8+ T cells sorted from blood, taken in a trial of the OX40 agonist ivuxolimab. The receptor set was obtained from an adult with an advanced solid tumor such as melanoma, head and neck, liver or kidney cancer. Both conserved end residues are part of each CDR3. A D gene is named only where the DNA matches it firmly. A clone size is listed for some rows: how often the clone was seen (once, few, many), or a class if it is expanded.

TRBV28	TRBJ1-5	NA	TRBD1	TGTGCCAGCAGTTCATACAGGGGGAGCAATCAGCCCCAGCATTTT	CASSSYRGSNQPQHF
TRBV7-2	TRBJ1-1	NA	NA	TGTGCCAGCAGCCTCACCCCGAGAGAGGCCGTGGCTTTCTTT	CASSLTPREAVAFF
TRBV18	TRBJ2-2	NA	NA	TGTGCCAGCTCACCCAGGGGCGCAGGAGGAACCGGGGAGCTGTTTTTT	CASSPRGAGGTGELFF
TRBV5-4	TRBJ2-2	NA	TRBD2	TGTGCCAGCAGCTTTAGGGCTAGCGGGGGGCGGAACACCGGGGAGCTGTTTTTT	CASSFRASGGRNTGELFF
TRBV6-1	TRBJ2-3	NA	NA	TGTGCCAGCAGTGATTCGCTAGCGCCAGATACGCAGTATTTT	CASSDSLAPDTQYF
TRBV29-1	TRBJ1-6	NA	TRBD1	TGCAGCGTAGGGGGCAGAGATAATTCACCCCTCCACTTT	CSVGGRDNSPLHF
TRBV7-8	TRBJ2-2	NA	NA	TGTGCCAGCAGCTATCGACGGGCCAACACCGGGGAGCTGTTTTTT	CASSYRRANTGELFF
TRBV9	TRBJ1-2	few	TRBD1	TGTGCCAGCAGCCCCGGGACAGACTATGGCTACACCTTC	CASSPGTDYGYTF
TRBV18	TRBJ1-1	NA	NA	TGTGCCAGCTCACCTCGGCACGAGGATGCTGAAGCTTTCTTT	CASSPRHEDAEAFF
TRBV5-1	TRBJ2-1	NA	NA	TGCGCCAGCAGCTTGCGGGACCGGCAGTTCTTC	CASSLRDRQFF
TRBV14	TRBJ2-7	NA	TRBD2	TGTGCCAGCAGCCGGGGGACTACCTACGAGCAGTACTTC	CASSRGTTYEQYF
TRBV28	TRBJ1-1	NA	NA	TGTGCCAGCATCCGAGGGGGGAACACTGAAGCTTTCTTT	CASIRGGNTEAFF
TRBV29-1	TRBJ2-7	NA	NA	TGCAGCGTTGGGGCAACCTCCTACGAGCAGTACTTC	CSVGATSYEQYF
TRBV11-3	TRBJ2-3	once	NA	TGTGCCAGCAGCAACCGGGGGGATACGCAGTATTTT	CASSNRGDTQYF
TRBV6-1	TRBJ2-1	NA	TRBD1	TGTGCCAGCTATCCGGGACAGACGTACTACAATGAGCAGTTCTTC	CASYPGQTYYNEQFF
TRBV9	TRBJ2-3	NA	TRBD2	TGTGCCAGCCGAGCGGGGGCAGGGGATACGCAGTATTTT	CASRAGAGDTQYF
TRBV5-6	TRBJ2-5	NA	TRBD2	TGTGCCAGCAGTCCTACTAGCGCGTCGAGGAAGACCCAGTACTTC	CASSPTSASRKTQYF
TRBV21-1	TRBJ1-1	few	NA	TGTGCCAGCAGCAGGGACGGTCACACTGAAGCTTTCTTT	CASSRDGHTEAFF
TRBV10-3	TRBJ1-4	NA	TRBD1	TGTGCCATCAGCCAGGGGACAGGGGATGAAAAACTGTTTTTT	CAISQGTGDEKLFF
TRBV2	TRBJ1-6	few	NA	TGTGCCAGCAGACCCGGGGTTAGTTCACCCCTCCACTTT	CASRPGVSSPLHF
TRBV6-6	TRBJ2-5	NA	TRBD1	TGTGCCAGCAGTTACTCCGGGACAGGGGTCCAAGAGACCCAGTACTTC	CASSYSGTGVQETQYF
TRBV6-1	TRBJ2-3	NA	TRBD1	TGTGCCAGCAGTGAACGGGACAGGGGGCCGGATACGCAGTATTTT	CASSERDRGPDTQYF
TRBV28	TRBJ1-1	NA	NA	TGTGCCAGCAGTTCCGGGTTTACTGAAGCTTTCTTT	CASSSGFTEAFF
TRBV5-1	TRBJ1-2	NA	TRBD1	TGCGCCAGCAGCTTGGCGGCGCCTGGGAACCCAGGACAGGGGGAGACTAACTATGGCTACACCTTC	CASSLAAPGNPGQGETNYGYTF
TRBV6-5	TRBJ2-7	NA	NA	TGTGCCGCACAGGGTTCGTCCTACGAGCAGTACTTC	CAAQGSSYEQYF
TRBV5-4	TRBJ2-7	NA	TRBD1	TGTGCCAGCAGCCCCTCAATGGGACAGAGCTCCTACGAGCAGTACTTC	CASSPSMGQSSYEQYF
TRBV6-5	TRBJ1-4	NA	NA	TGTGCCAGCAGTCAAACGGCTTTTAATGAAAAACTGTTTTTT	CASSQTAFNEKLFF
TRBV18	TRBJ1-3	NA	NA	TGTGCCAGCTCACCGAGGGGGATCTTATATTTT	CASSPRGILYF
TRBV11-2	TRBJ2-5	NA	NA	TGTGCCAGCAGCTTAGGTGTAGGGAGCCAGTACTTC	CASSLGVGSQYF
TRBV30	TRBJ2-5	NA	NA	TGTGCCTGGAGGGGGGGAACTAAGAATACTGAGACCCAGTACTTC	CAWRGGTKNTETQYF
TRBV11-1	TRBJ1-1	NA	NA	TGTGCCAGCAGCCCCTACGTCTTT	CASSPYVF
TRBV7-8	TRBJ2-2	NA	NA	TGTGCCAGCTTCGATCCGAGCACCGGGGAGCTGTTTTTT	CASFDPSTGELFF
TRBV29-1	TRBJ2-2	NA	NA	TGCAGCGTTGGCAAAACGGGTTCGAACACCGGGGAGCTGTTTTTT	CSVGKTGSNTGELFF
TRBV5-1	TRBJ1-2	NA	TRBD1	TGCGCCAGCAGCCTGGGACAGCCTCCTAACTATGGCTACACCTTC	CASSLGQPPNYGYTF
TRBV5-4	TRBJ1-2	NA	TRBD1	TGTGCCAGCAGCTTGGCCTTCACAGGGGTTTCCTATGGCTACACCTTC	CASSLAFTGVSYGYTF
TRBV10-3	TRBJ2-2	NA	TRBD2	TGTGCCATCAGTGAGTCAAGTCTAGCGGGAGGCACCGGGGAGCTGTTTTTT	CAISESSLAGGTGELFF
TRBV6-1	TRBJ2-1	NA	NA	TGTGCCAGCAGTAGAATATCCCATGAGCAGTTCTTC	CASSRISHEQFF
TRBV11-2	TRBJ2-2	NA	TRBD2	TGTGCCAGCAGTTTAGCGGGAGCCGGGGAGCTGTTTTTT	CASSLAGAGELFF
TRBV7-8	TRBJ2-1	once	NA	TGTGCCAGCAGCTTGAAAAGGGTTGGCAATGAGCAGTTCTTC	CASSLKRVGNEQFF
TRBV10-3	TRBJ1-6	NA	NA	TGTGCCATCGGTAACCCATCTAACAATTCACCCCTCCACTTT	CAIGNPSNNSPLHF
TRBV7-8	TRBJ2-7	NA	NA	TGTGCCAGCAGCTTAGATGTCTTCGGCAGTCAGGGCTACGAGCAGTACTTC	CASSLDVFGSQGYEQYF
TRBV25-1	TRBJ2-5	NA	NA	TGTGCCAGCAGCGACATTGAGACCCAGTACTTC	CASSDIETQYF
TRBV10-1	TRBJ2-7	NA	NA	TGCGCGGGGGGACGTCTGGACGCCTACGAGCAGTACTTC	CAGGRLDAYEQYF
TRBV18	TRBJ1-5	NA	NA	TGTGCCAGCTCATCGACAGTTAGCAATCAGCCCCAGCATTTT	CASSSTVSNQPQHF
TRBV30	TRBJ2-7	few	NA	TGTGCCTGGAGTGTATCTGGGGGGCCCGCCTACGAGCAGTACTTC	CAWSVSGGPAYEQYF
TRBV4-2	TRBJ2-1	NA	NA	TGTGCCAGCAGCCAAGGGGTGGGACCCGAATACAATGAGCAGTTCTTC	CASSQGVGPEYNEQFF
TRBV11-3	TRBJ2-5	NA	TRBD2	TGTGCCAGCAGCTCCGGGGGGAGAGGAGAGACCCAGTACTTC	CASSSGGRGETQYF
TRBV29-1	TRBJ2-7	NA	TRBD1	TGCAGCGTTGGGGTCGACAGGGGGCCCCTCTACGAGCAGTACTTC	CSVGVDRGPLYEQYF
TRBV28	TRBJ2-7	NA	TRBD2	TGTGCCAGCAGTTCCCGGACTAGCGGGAAGCAGTACTTC	CASSSRTSGKQYF
TRBV7-3	TRBJ1-6	few	NA	TGTGCCAGCAGCCTCGGCCCCTATAATTCACCCCTCCACTTT	CASSLGPYNSPLHF
TRBV5-4	TRBJ1-1	NA	NA	TGTGCCAGCAGCCCAAGGGGGGCTGCGGCTTTCTTT	CASSPRGAAAFF
TRBV7-9	TRBJ1-2	medium-sized	NA	TGTGCCAGCAGCATCGAACAGGGAATCTATGGCTACACCTTC	CASSIEQGIYGYTF